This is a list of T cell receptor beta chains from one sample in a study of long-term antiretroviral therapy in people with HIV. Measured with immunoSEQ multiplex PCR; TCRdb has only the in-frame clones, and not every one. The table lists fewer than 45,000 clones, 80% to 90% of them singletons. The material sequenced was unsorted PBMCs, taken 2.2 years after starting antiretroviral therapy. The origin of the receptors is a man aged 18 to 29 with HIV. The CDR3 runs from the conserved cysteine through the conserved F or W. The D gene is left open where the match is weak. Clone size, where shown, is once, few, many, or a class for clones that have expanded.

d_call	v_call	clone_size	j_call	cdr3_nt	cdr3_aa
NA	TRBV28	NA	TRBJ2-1	TGTGCGAGCGAGGACGGAGGGATCTACAATGAGCAGTTCTTC	CASEDGGIYNEQFF
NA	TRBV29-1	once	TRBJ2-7	TGCAGCGTTGTACATTGGAGTATGGAGCAGTACTTC	CSVVHWSMEQYF
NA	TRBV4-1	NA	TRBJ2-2	TGCGCCAGCAGCCCAGGGTCCCCCGGGGAGCTGTTTTTT	CASSPGSPGELFF
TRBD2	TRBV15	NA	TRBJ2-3	TGTGCCACCAGCAGAGTCCCTAGCGGGGGCACTAGCACAGATACGCAGTATTTT	CATSRVPSGGTSTDTQYF
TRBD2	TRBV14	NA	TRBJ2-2	TGTGCCAGCAGCCACGAACGTAGCGGGAGGGCCGTCGGGGAGCTGTTTTTT	CASSHERSGRAVGELFF
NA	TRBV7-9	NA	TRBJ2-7	TGTGCCAGCAGCTCATCTGAGAGGGACGCCAACAACCTAGGGTACGAGCAGTACTTC	CASSSSERDANNLGYEQYF
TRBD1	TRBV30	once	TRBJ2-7	TGTGCCTGGATTGGAGGGGACAGGTCCTACGAGCAGTACTTC	CAWIGGDRSYEQYF
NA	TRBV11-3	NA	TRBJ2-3	TGTGCCAGCAGCTTGGGCGGGATCCCCGACCCCACAGATACGCAGTATTTT	CASSLGGIPDPTDTQYF
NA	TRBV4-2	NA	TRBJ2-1	TGTGCCAGCAGCCAAGATGAGGGCGCGGGTTACAATGAGCAGTTCTTC	CASSQDEGAGYNEQFF
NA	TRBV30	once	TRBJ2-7	TGTGCCTGGAGGTTGCAGAGGGACCGGGGAGGAAGCGAGCAGTACTTC	CAWRLQRDRGGSEQYF
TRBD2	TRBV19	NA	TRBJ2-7	TGTGCCAGTAGTAGCGGGGGGGCCTACGAGCAGTACTTC	CASSSGGAYEQYF
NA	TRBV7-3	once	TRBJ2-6	TGTGCCAGCTCCGACTCTGGGGCCAACGTCCTGACTTTC	CASSDSGANVLTF
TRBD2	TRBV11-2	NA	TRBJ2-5	TGTGCCAGCAGCTTGACTAGCGGGAGTACGGGAGAGACCCAGTACTTC	CASSLTSGSTGETQYF
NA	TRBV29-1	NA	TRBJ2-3	TGCAGCGTTGAAGGATCAGGGCTCAAAGATACGCAGTATTTT	CSVEGSGLKDTQYF